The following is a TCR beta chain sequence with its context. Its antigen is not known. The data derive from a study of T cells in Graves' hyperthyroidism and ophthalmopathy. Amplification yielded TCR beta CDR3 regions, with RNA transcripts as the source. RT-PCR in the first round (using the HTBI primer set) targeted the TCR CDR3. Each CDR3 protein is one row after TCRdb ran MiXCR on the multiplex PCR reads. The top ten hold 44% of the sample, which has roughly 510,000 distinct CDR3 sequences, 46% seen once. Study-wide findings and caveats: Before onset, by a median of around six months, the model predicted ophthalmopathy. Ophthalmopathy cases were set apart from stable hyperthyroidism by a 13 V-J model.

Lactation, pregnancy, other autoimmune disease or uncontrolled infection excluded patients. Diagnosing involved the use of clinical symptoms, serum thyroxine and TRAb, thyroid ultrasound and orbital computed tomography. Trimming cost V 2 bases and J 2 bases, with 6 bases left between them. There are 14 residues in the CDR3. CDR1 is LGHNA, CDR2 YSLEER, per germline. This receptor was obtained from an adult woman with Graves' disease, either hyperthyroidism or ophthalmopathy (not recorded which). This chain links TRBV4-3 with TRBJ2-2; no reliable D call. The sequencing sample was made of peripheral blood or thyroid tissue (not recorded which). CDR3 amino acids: CASSQSGNTGELFF. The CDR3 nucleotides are TGCGCCAGCAGCCAATCAGGAAACACCGGGGAGCTGTTTTTT.